This passage covers 26 T cell receptor beta chains from one sample sequenced in a study of blood T cell repertoires in COVID-19. The table came from immunoSEQ multiplex PCR; TCRdb's copy has only in-frame clones and leaves some out. The table includes approximately 13,000 clones, 83% detected once. The sequenced sample was peripheral blood. These receptors all stem from a middle-aged man with active or convalescent COVID-19.

This clone was counted once. The chain has TRBV7-9 and TRBJ2-5; D may be TRBD2 (6 bases). Germline assignment: CDR1 SEHNR and CDR2 FQNEAQ (reference sequence). V shed 7 bases and J shed 7 bases, with 34 bases lying between them. The CDR3 is 19 residues long. CDR3 in amino acids: CASNTPGVGSAGPVTTQYF. The CDR3 coding sequence is TGTGCCAGCAACACCCCTGGGGTTGGATCGGCGGGACCGGTCACGACCCAGTACTTC.

The rearrangement joins TRBV4-3 to TRBJ2-1; D might be TRBD2 (6 bases). Trimming shortened V by 1 base and J by 3 bases, and 10 bases separated the two germline ends. The CDR3 has 15 residues. The germline gives CDR1 LGHNA, CDR2 YSLEER. DNA of the CDR3: TGCGCCAGCAGCCAAGGAGCGGGTATCTACAATGAGCAGTTCTTC. Translating gives CASSQGAGIYNEQFF.

By proportion, this clone is medium-sized. This rearrangement joins TRBV18 to TRBJ1-5; tentative D call: TRBD1 (5 bases). The CDR3 covers 13 residues. With 3 bases removed from V and 6 bases from J, the gap between germline ends came to 9 bases. CDR1 and CDR2 (germline): KGHSH, LQKENI. The CDR3 region is CASSPPGGQPQHF. The CDR3 DNA sequence: TGTGCCAGCTCACCTCCCGGGGGTCAGCCCCAGCATTTT.

CDR3 sequence: CASSTPGQGGDTQYF. The CDR3 DNA is TGTGCCAGTAGTACACCGGGACAGGGGGGAGATACGCAGTATTTT. V usage is TRBV19 and J usage is TRBJ2-3; 11 nucleotides match TRBD1. V shed 4 bases, J shed 5 bases, and the junction held 5 bases outside the gene matches. Germline CDR1 reads LNHDA; CDR2 reads SQIVND (reference sequence). This CDR3 has 15 amino acids.

This clone appeared once. The chain links TRBV11-1 to TRBJ2-7, with 7 bases identical to TRBD1. Germline-derived CDR1 and CDR2 are SGHAT and FQDESV (reference sequence). The CDR3 covers 16 residues. Trimming at V came to 2 bases and at J to 2 bases, leaving 9 bases not matched to a gene. CDR3 region: CASSLLGRDRTYEQYF. CDR3 bases: TGTGCCAGCAGCTTACTCGGCAGGGACAGAACCTACGAGCAGTACTTC.

V and J are TRBV19 and TRBJ1-3; no firm D call. Trimming removed 4 bases from V and 0 bases from J, with 10 bases in between. Looked up from germline, CDR1 is LNHDA and CDR2 is SQIVND (reference sequence). This CDR3 region has 15 residues. The CDR3 sequence is CASSTIISSGNTIYF. DNA for the CDR3: TGTGCCAGTAGTACCATTATCAGCTCTGGAAACACCATATATTTT.

The DNA of the CDR3 is TGTGCCAGCTCCCTCACGACAGGCAGGGGATCCTACGAGCAGTACTTC. It translates to CASSLTTGRGSYEQYF. This chain uses TRBV18 with TRBJ2-7; D possibly corresponds to TRBD1 (6 bases). CDR3 length: 16 amino acids. CDR1 is KGHSH, CDR2 LQKENI, per germline. V gave up 6 bases and J gave up 1 base, with 19 bases separating them.

The CDR3 bases are TGTGCCAGCAGTGTGCCGGGTGCAGGGGAGACCCAGTACTTC. Translating gives CASSVPGAGETQYF. The chain couples TRBV2 to TRBJ2-5, with a possible D match to TRBD1 (5 bases). V was cut by 4 bases and J by 5 bases, with 14 bases left in between. Germline CDR1 reads SNHLY; CDR2 reads FYNNEI. The CDR3 loop spans 14 amino acids.

This clone has a single count. V gene TRBV6-6 combines with J gene TRBJ1-5, with 10 nucleotides matching TRBD1. The CDR3 runs to 15 residues. Germline lookup yields CDR1 MNHNY and CDR2 SVGAGI (reference sequence). V gave up 5 bases and J gave up 7 bases; unmatched junction bases: 8. The CDR3 DNA follows: TGTGCCAGCAGTCCGTTGACAGGGGGCGGACAGCCCCAGCATTTT. Translating gives CASSPLTGGGQPQHF.

The V gene is TRBV15, the J gene TRBJ1-5; D ambiguous. V lost 0 bases to trimming and J lost 3 bases, with 9 bases between them. The length of the CDR3 is 15 residues. From germline, CDR1 is LNHNV and CDR2 YYDKDF (reference sequence). The CDR3 DNA is TGTGCCACCAGCAGAGATTCGGGAATCAATCAGCCCCAGCATTTT. Amino acid sequence: CATSRDSGINQPQHF.

This clone is termed medium-sized. This chain joins TRBV9 and TRBJ2-7; D is possibly TRBD2 (6 bases). CDR1 and CDR2 (germline): SGDLS, YYNGEE. This CDR3 has 14 amino acids. Between the trimmed V and J ends, which lost 0 bases and 0 bases, there was a span of 7 bases. As DNA, the CDR3 is TGTGCCAGCAGCGTAGGGGGGGTCTCCTACGAGCAGTACTTC. This sequence encodes CASSVGGVSYEQYF.

J is TRBJ1-1 and V is TRBV7-9; D gene ambiguous. Germline V gene sequence: CDR1 SEHNR, CDR2 FQNEAQ (reference sequence). Trimming removed 5 bases from V and 10 bases from J, with 17 bases in between. CDR3 length: 13 amino acids. As DNA, the CDR3 is TGTGCCAGCAGCCATAGCGGGTCCGATGGAGCTTTCTTT. Residues: CASSHSGSDGAFF.

This chain joins TRBV6-5 and TRBJ2-7, with D perhaps matching TRBD1 (5 bases). The CDR3 totals 11 residues. V gave up 2 bases and J gave up 12 bases, with 11 bases separating them. CDR1 and CDR2 (germline): MNHEY, SVGAGI. The CDR3 DNA is TGTGCCAGCAGTTACAGGGGCGTCCTGTACTTC. It encodes CASSYRGVLYF.

The chain combines TRBV18 with TRBJ2-7; TRBD2 is a possible D gene (5 bases). The CDR3 extends over 15 amino acids. V gave up 3 bases and J gave up 4 bases, with 16 bases separating them. Germline lookup yields CDR1 KGHSH and CDR2 LQKENI. The CDR3 protein is CASSPPAGNRYEQYF. The CDR3 DNA follows: TGTGCCAGCTCACCTCCGGCGGGTAATAGATACGAGCAGTACTTC.

This rearrangement joins TRBV7-9 to TRBJ1-1, with 9 nucleotides matching TRBD1. J lost 0 bases, V lost 5 bases, and 4 bases had no gene match. This CDR3 is 15 amino acids long. The germline CDR1 and CDR2 sequences are SEHNR and FQNEAQ (reference sequence). The CDR3 sequence: CASSTGQGMNTEAFF. The CDR3 region has the DNA TGTGCCAGCAGCACCGGACAGGGGATGAACACTGAAGCTTTCTTT.

This chain joins TRBV29-1 and TRBJ1-2, with D unclear. Trimming left V 6 bases short and J 0 bases short, with 11 bases between. The CDR3 has 13 residues. The germline CDR1 and CDR2 sequences are SQVTM and ANQGSEA. CDR3 protein: CSVSSTANYGYTF. CDR3 DNA sequence: TGCAGCGTCTCTTCTACAGCTAACTATGGCTACACCTTC.

This clone was counted once. CDR3 residues: CASSSKPGFSYEQYF. CDR3 DNA sequence: TGTGCCAGCAGTTCCAAGCCGGGGTTCTCCTACGAGCAGTACTTC. The chain recombines TRBV27 with TRBJ2-7; D possibly corresponds to TRBD2 (5 bases). Germline V lookup: CDR1 MNHEY, CDR2 SMNVEV (reference sequence). Between the trimmed V and J ends, which lost 4 bases and 0 bases, there was a span of 13 bases. The CDR3 is made up of 15 amino acids.

The chain has TRBV7-2 and TRBJ2-5; D remains unclear. CDR3 size: 13 residues. Per the germline V gene, CDR1 is SGHTA and CDR2 is FQGNSA. Trimming took 1 base from V and 2 from J, leaving 5 bases between them. The CDR3 bases are TGTGCCAGCAGCTTAGTACAGCAAGAGACCCAGTACTTC. Residues: CASSLVQQETQYF.

The rearrangement uses TRBV7-3 and TRBJ1-1, with a tentative D call TRBD1 (5 bases). The CDR3 is 15 amino acids. The germline V gene encodes CDR1 SGHTA and CDR2 FQGTGA. The ends were cut back, 1 base at V and 4 bases at J, with 13 bases in the middle. CDR3 bases: TGTGCCAGCAGCTTAAAGGCAGGGTCCACCACTGAAGCTTTCTTT. Translated, it gives CASSLKAGSTTEAFF.

V usage is TRBV30 and J usage is TRBJ2-2; TRBD2 agrees at 9 bases. CDR1 GTSNPN and CDR2 SVGIG come from the germline V gene (reference sequence). This CDR3 contains 15 residues. The ends lost 0 bases at V and 6 bases at J; junction bases unmatched: 5. Here the CDR3 reads CAWSVPGGRAGELFF. For the CDR3, the DNA is TGTGCCTGGAGTGTACCAGGCGGGAGGGCCGGGGAGCTGTTTTTT. The full variable domain, in which reference TRBV30 and TRBJ2-2 provide the parts outside the CDR3, is SQTIHQWPATLVQPVGSPLSLECTVEGTSNPNLYWYRQAAGRGLQLLFYSVGIGQISSEVPQNLSASRPQDRQFILSSKKLLLSDSGFYLCAWSVPGGRAGELFFGEGSRLTVL.

This chain links TRBV7-8 with TRBJ1-1; no clear D. From germline, CDR1 is SGHVS and CDR2 FQNEAQ. This CDR3 spans 15 amino acids. V gave up 0 bases and J gave up 1 base, with 9 bases separating them. CDR3 in amino acids: CASSLALEGNTEAFF. CDR3 in DNA: TGTGCCAGCAGCTTAGCGCTTGAGGGGAACACTGAAGCTTTCTTT.

The chain links TRBV25-1 to TRBJ1-5; TRBD1 matches at 7 bases. Losses at the gene ends were 3 bases for V and 1 base for J; bases not matched to a gene: 6. CDR1 MGHDK and CDR2 SYGVNS come from the germline V gene. This CDR3 is built from 16 residues. CDR3 DNA sequence: TGTGCCAGCAGTGACTCAGGGACAGTAAGCAATCAGCCCCAGCATTTT. Its protein product is CASSDSGTVSNQPQHF.

This clone came up once. J is TRBJ2-7 and V is TRBV6-5, with D perhaps matching TRBD2 (6 bases). Germline V lookup: CDR1 MNHEY, CDR2 SVGAGI. CDR3 length: 13 amino acids. Trimming pared 7 bases from V and 2 bases from J, leaving 12 bases between. CDR3 sequence: CASIRTIPYEQYF. The CDR3 DNA sequence: TGTGCCAGCATAAGGACTATTCCCTACGAGCAGTACTTC.

The chain is built from TRBV28 and TRBJ2-2; 7 bases fit TRBD1. The CDR3 runs 15 residues. Trimming cost V 11 bases and J 7 bases; bases outside gene matches: 16. Germline values: CDR1 MDHEN, CDR2 SYDVKM. The CDR3 here is CACNGQDRTIGELFF. Written as DNA, the CDR3 is TGTGCCTGCAACGGGCAGGACAGGACGATCGGGGAGCTGTTTTTT.

This chain uses TRBV27 with TRBJ1-1; D call uncertain. Germline values: CDR1 MNHEY, CDR2 SMNVEV (reference sequence). V was cut by 2 bases and J by 2 bases, with 9 bases left in between. The CDR3 extends over 14 amino acids. The CDR3 spells CASSLIVGNTEAFF. The CDR3 coding sequence is TGTGCCAGCAGTTTAATTGTCGGTAACACTGAAGCTTTCTTT.

This chain connects TRBV4-3 to TRBJ2-3; TRBD2 agrees at 7 bases. CDR1 is LGHNA, CDR2 YSLEER, per germline. The CDR3 has 16 residues. V shed 0 bases and J 5 bases; nucleotides not matched to a gene: 8. The CDR3 nucleotides are TGCGCCAGCAGCCAAGATGGGCGGGAGTGGAAAGATACGCAGTATTTT. Translated, it gives CASSQDGREWKDTQYF.